This T cell receptor beta chain was captured in a study of cytomegalovirus exposure and HLA in healthy donors. The CDR3 is 14 amino acids. The germline V gene encodes CDR1 MNHEY and CDR2 SMNVEV (reference sequence). The table lists this clone with a few counts. The PCR made use of 60 Vbeta and 13 Jbeta primers. The protocol was immunoSEQ multiplex PCR, while the TCRdb copy is restricted to in-frame clones and leaves out a portion. The profile shows about 180,000 clones, roughly four fifths of them singletons. The receptor's source is a female donor in good health and CMV-seronegative. The sample consisted of PBMCs. V and J are TRBV27 and TRBJ2-5; 9 positions match TRBD2. The J call may be mistaken, given a closer DNA end match to TRBJ2-7. CDR3 loop: CASSLAGGRDEQYF. The DNA of the CDR3 is TGTGCCAGCAGTTTAGCGGGAGGGCGGGACGAGCAGTACTTC.